These 20 T cell receptor beta chains share one sample of origin, sequenced in a study of tumor-infiltrating lymphocytes in primary liver carcinoma. Co-extracting RNA and DNA was done with roughly 17-31 mg of unsorted bulk tissue as input. Making TCR beta cDNA involved approximately 0.5 ug total RNA and a constant-region primer. Each TCR beta library was derived from three nested multiplex PCR rounds that employed slightly modified ARM-PCR. Running 9 to 11 cycles apiece, the first two PCR rounds relied on TRBV1-TRBV30 forward primers together with a C-beta reverse primer. MiXCR was run by TCRdb on the multiplex PCR reads, yielding one entry per CDR3 protein. Among around 100,000 distinct CDR3 sequences listed, approximately 68% were seen once. The specimen was liver tumor tissue from sampling region 5. Subset given: tumor region T5, tumor centre. Every receptor here comes from a woman between 55 and 75 years old with primary liver carcinoma and hepatitis B virus infection.

This clonotype was detected ten times or more. This chain links TRBV14 with TRBJ2-7; the D gene is possibly TRBD1 (6 bases). Germline CDR1 reads SGHDN; CDR2 reads FVKESK. V lost 0 bases and J lost 5, with 14 bases in between. The CDR3 runs to 15 residues. The CDR3 bases are TGTGCCAGCAGCCAAGATTGGGGGCTAGCTCACGAGCAGTACTTC. It specifies CASSQDWGLAHEQYF.

Note on this clonotype: The conserved closing phenylalanine or tryptophan is absent in this CDR3, likely reflecting a read error. The rearrangement joins TRBV4-1 to TRBJ2-5, with D perhaps TRBD2 (5 bases). V lost 1 base to trimming and J lost 5 bases, with 17 bases between them. The germline CDR1 and CDR2 sequences are MGHRA and YSYEKL. The CDR3 has 16 amino acids. CDR3 DNA: TGCGCCAGCAGCCAAGGGCCCGGAGGCTCTTGGGAGACCCAGTACTCC. Residues: CASSQGPGGSWETQYS.

This clonotype was seen ten or more times. V usage is TRBV12-3 or TRBV12-4 and J usage is TRBJ2-1; 8 bases agree with TRBD1. The CDR3 loop spans 16 amino acids. Trimming at V came to 4 bases and at J to 10 bases, leaving 15 bases not matched to a gene. This chain's CDR3 is CASSSSGQGMVREQFF. CDR3 nucleotides: TGTGCCAGCAGTTCCTCCGGACAGGGAATGGTTAGGGAGCAGTTCTTC.

Comment on this clonotype: This may be a read error: a much more frequent sequence differs by one nucleotide. The V call is TRBV28, the J call TRBJ2-7, with 9 bases that match TRBD1. The CDR3 is made up of 13 amino acids. The germline V gene has CDR1 MDHEN and CDR2 SYDVKM. V dropped 10 bases and J dropped 2; count of bases not matched to a gene: 6. Here the CDR3 reads CAIRGTGPYEQYF. CDR3 coding DNA: TGTGCCATCAGGGGGACAGGGCCCTACGAGCAGTACTTC.

Note on this clonotype: The CDR3 end shows no conserved phenylalanine or tryptophan, and so a read error is likely. The DNA is left out, because the CDR3 cannot be placed on it with certainty; the CDR3 is given as TCRdb lists it. The chain recombines TRBV6-1 with TRBJ1-1; TRBD1, as called in the table, went unchecked against the DNA. Germline V lookup: CDR1 MNHNS, CDR2 SASEGT. The CDR3 adds up to 12 amino acids, both ends counted. CDR3 protein: CASSESPGWAFL.

Concerning this clonotype itself: A read error may explain this, as a much larger clone is one base away. The chain joins TRBV13 to TRBJ2-1; 10 bases map to TRBD1. The germline CDR1 and CDR2 sequences are PRHDT and FYEKMQ (reference sequence). The CDR3 length is 14 residues. In DNA, the CDR3 is TGTGCCAGCAGGCGCCGGGACAGGGGCAATCAGCAGTTCTTC. It encodes CASRRRDRGNQQFF. The full variable domain, with the rest looked up from reference TRBV13 and TRBJ2-1, is AAGVIQSPRHLIKEKRETATLKCYPIPRHDTVYWYQQGPGQDPQFLISFYEKMQSDKGSIPDRFSAQQFSDYHSELNMSSLELGDSALYFCASRRRDRGNQQFFGPGTRLTVL.

In regard to this clonotype: Likely a read error: the CDR3 ends without its conserved phenylalanine or tryptophan. The DNA is omitted, as the CDR3 cannot be located on it reliably, and the CDR3 follows TCRdb's listing. This chain links TRBV11-3 with TRBJ1-1; the table calls TRBD1, which could not be checked here. Ends included, the CDR3 has 13 residues. The germline V gene has CDR1 SGHNT and CDR2 YENEEA. CDR3 amino acids: CASSSRQRHEVFV.

The chain joins TRBV29-1 to TRBJ2-7, with D maybe TRBD1 (5 bases). The CDR3 spans 15 residues. V lost 8 bases, J lost 3 bases, and 23 bases lay in between. In germline, CDR1 is SQVTM, CDR2 ANQGSEA. In DNA form, the CDR3 reads TGCAGCCTCCGACGGACATGGGCTGCTGGCTACGAGCAGTACTTC. As protein: CSLRRTWAAGYEQYF.

This clonotype was counted at least ten times. The chain carries TRBV6-1 and TRBJ1-5, with 7 bases matching TRBD1. CDR1 and CDR2 from the germline V gene are MNHNS and SASEGT. This CDR3 contains 16 residues. J gave up 0 bases and V 7 bases, and 9 bases lay outside the gene matches. The CDR3 bases are TGTGCCAGCACCCCGGCCAGGGGGGGTAGCAATCAGCCCCAGCATTTT. Amino acid sequence: CASTPARGGSNQPQHF.

The chain joins TRBV7-9 to TRBJ2-7; 7 nucleotides align to TRBD1. The CDR3 has 13 amino acids. Germline CDR1 reads SEHNR; CDR2 reads FQNEAQ (reference sequence). V lost 4 bases and J lost 5; bases outside the gene matches: 5. The CDR3 loop is CASSWGQTNEQYF. Written as DNA, the CDR3 is TGTGCCAGCAGCTGGGGACAGACCAACGAGCAGTACTTC.

For this clonotype: With a much larger clone just one base away, this may be a read error. This chain links TRBV5-1 with TRBJ1-4; a weak D match, TRBD1 (5 bases). The CDR3 totals 15 residues. V was pared by 5 bases and J by 2 bases, with 13 bases between. Germline values: CDR1 SGHRS, CDR2 YFSETQ. Here the CDR3 DNA reads TGCGCCAGCAGGCCAGGGAGTTGGACTAATGAAAAACTGTTTTTT. Residues: CASRPGSWTNEKLFF. Supplemented by reference TRBV5-1 and TRBJ1-4, the full variable domain reads KAGVTQTPRYLIKTRGQQVTLSCSPISGHRSVSWYQQTPGQGLQFLFEYFSETQRNKGNFPGRFSGRQFSNSRSEMNVSTLELGDSALYLCASRPGSWTNEKLFFGSGTQLSVL.

Comments on this clonotype: Given a much more abundant clone one base away, this may be a read error. This chain links TRBV5-1 with TRBJ2-2; 8 nucleotides agree with TRBD1. V was pared by 3 bases and J by 2 bases, with 9 bases of the junction left unmatched. The CDR3 is made up of 17 amino acids. Germline CDR1 and CDR2: SGHRS and YFSETQ. CDR3 loop: CASSSARQGTNTGELFF. The CDR3 DNA reads as TGCGCCAGCAGCTCCGCTCGACAGGGGACCAACACCGGGGAGCTGTTTTTT.

About this clonotype itself: Because it lacks the conserved phenylalanine or tryptophan at the end, this CDR3 is likely a read error. V is TRBV28 and J is TRBJ1-2, with TRBD1 matching 8 bases. The CDR3 runs 14 residues. Germline V CDR1 and CDR2: MDHEN, SYDVKM. Losses at the gene ends were 4 bases for V and 3 bases for J; bases not matched to a gene: 4. CDR3 residues: CASSSSGGYYGYTL. The CDR3 bases are TGTGCCAGCAGTTCGTCAGGGGGCTACTATGGCTACACCCTC.

Worth noting for this clonotype: This is likely a read error, given that the CDR3 carries no conserved phenylalanine or tryptophan at its end. The DNA is omitted, as the CDR3 cannot be located on it reliably, and the CDR3 follows TCRdb's listing. J is TRBJ2-7 and V is TRBV11-2. Termini included, the CDR3 measures 15 amino acids. Germline V CDR1 and CDR2: SGHAT, FQNNGV. The CDR3 sequence is CASSLEWCQVHEQYY.

Note on this clonotype: One junction end disagrees with the germline gene, perhaps due to a read error. This chain joins TRBV11-1 and TRBJ2-2; TRBD1 aligns across 7 bases. The CDR3 length is 16 residues. The germline gives CDR1 SGHAT, CDR2 FQDESV (reference sequence). The CDR3 loop is CASSPTGVILTGELFF. CDR3 DNA: TGTGCAAGCAGCCCAACAGGGGTCATACTCACCGGGGAGCTGTTTTTT. Combining the CDR3 with reference TRBV11-1 and TRBJ2-2 gives the whole variable domain EAEVAQSPRYKITEKSQAVAFWCDPISGHATLYWYRQILGQGPELLVQFQDESVVDDSQLPKDRFSAERLKGVDSTLKIQPAELGDSAMYLCASSPTGVILTGELFFGEGSRLTVL.

The genes are TRBV11-2 and TRBJ2-2; 8 positions match TRBD1. This CDR3 contains 17 residues. J was trimmed by 4 bases and V by 5 bases; bases with no gene match: 12. The V gene's germline CDR1 is SGHAT and CDR2 FQNNGV. CDR3 bases: TGTGCCAGCAGCCCAATAGGCAGGGGGCTTGTCACCGGGGAGCTGTTTTTT. Translated, it gives CASSPIGRGLVTGELFF.

This clonotype was found once. The junction does not match germline at one end; this may be a read error. The genes are TRBV29-1 and TRBJ2-4; 9 nucleotides line up with TRBD1. Germline V gene sequence: CDR1 SQVTM, CDR2 ANQGSEA. The length of the CDR3 is 15 residues. The CDR3 reads CSVGPTGGSGIIQYF. CDR3 DNA: TGCAGCGTTGGGCCAACAGGGGGCTCGGGGATCATTCAATACTTC.

Worth noting for this clonotype: This may be a read error, as it is one base from a much larger clone. The rearrangement links TRBV5-1 to TRBJ2-3; 10 positions agree with TRBD2. This CDR3 contains 15 residues. CDR1 is SGHRS and CDR2 is YFSETQ in the germline V gene. Here the CDR3 DNA reads TGCGCCAGCAGCCCCATAGCGGGAGGAACAGATACGAAGTATTTT. This translates into CASSPIAGGTDTKYF.

This chain connects TRBV12-3 or TRBV12-4 to TRBJ1-5, with D perhaps TRBD1 (5 bases). Trimming left V 8 bases short and J 11 bases short, with 13 bases between. The CDR3 contains 11 residues. CDR3 DNA sequence: TGTGCCAGCCTGGAGAGGGGTTCCCAGCATTTT. Translated, it gives CASLERGSQHF.

In the case of this clonotype: This may come from a read error, since a much larger clone is one base off. J is TRBJ2-1 and V is TRBV11-3, with D perhaps TRBD1 or TRBD2 (8 bases each). In germline, CDR1 is SGHNT, CDR2 YENEEA. The CDR3 is made up of 16 amino acids. The CDR3 sequence: CACSTQGVAGYNGQFF. CDR3 nucleotides: TGTGCCTGCAGCACACAGGGGGTAGCGGGATACAATGGGCAGTTCTTC.